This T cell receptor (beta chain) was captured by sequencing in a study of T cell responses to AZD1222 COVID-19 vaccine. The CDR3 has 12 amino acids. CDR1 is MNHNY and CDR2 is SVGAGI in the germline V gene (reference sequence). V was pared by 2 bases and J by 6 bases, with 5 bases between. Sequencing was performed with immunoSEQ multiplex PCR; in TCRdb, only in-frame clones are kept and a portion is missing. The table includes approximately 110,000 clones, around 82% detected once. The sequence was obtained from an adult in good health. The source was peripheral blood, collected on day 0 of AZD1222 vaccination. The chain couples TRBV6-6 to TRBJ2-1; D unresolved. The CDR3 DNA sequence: TGTGCCAGCAGTTACCGGGTCAATGAGCAGTTCTTC. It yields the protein CASSYRVNEQFF.